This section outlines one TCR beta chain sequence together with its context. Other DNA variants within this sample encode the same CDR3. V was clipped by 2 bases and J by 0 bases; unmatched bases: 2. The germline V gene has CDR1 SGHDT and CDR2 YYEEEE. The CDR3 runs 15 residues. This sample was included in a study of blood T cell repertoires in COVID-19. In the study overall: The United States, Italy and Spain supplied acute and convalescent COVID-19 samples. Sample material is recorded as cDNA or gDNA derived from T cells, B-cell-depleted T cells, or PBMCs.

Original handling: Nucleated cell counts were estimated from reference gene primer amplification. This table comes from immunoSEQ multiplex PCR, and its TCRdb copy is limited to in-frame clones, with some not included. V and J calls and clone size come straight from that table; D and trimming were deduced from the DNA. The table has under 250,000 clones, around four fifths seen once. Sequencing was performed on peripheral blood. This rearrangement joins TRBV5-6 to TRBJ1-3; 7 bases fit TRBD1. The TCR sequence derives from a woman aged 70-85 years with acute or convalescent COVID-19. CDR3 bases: TGTGCCAGCAGCTTCAGGGGGAGCTCTGGAAACACCATATATTTT. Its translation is CASSFRGSSGNTIYF. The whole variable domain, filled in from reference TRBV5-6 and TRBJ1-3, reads DAGVTQSPTHLIKTRGQQVTLRCSPKSGHDTVSWYQQALGQGPQFIFQYYEEEERQRGNFPDRFSGHQFPNYSSELNVNALLLGDSALYLCASSFRGSSGNTIYFGEGSWLTVV.